The 29 T cell receptor beta chains given below trace back to one sample, sequenced in a study of CD8 T cells in ankylosing spondylitis. Their specific antigens are unknown. Each CDR3 protein is one row after TCRdb ran MiXCR on the 5' RACE reads. The sample lists under 250,000 distinct CDR3 sequences; 7% to 8% were seen once. Study-level findings and limits: A motif of 7 to 9 highly homologous TCR beta variants was seen as apparently characteristic of ankylosing spondylitis blood.

The material sequenced was blood, either unsorted or a sorted T cell fraction (not recorded which). The receptor set was obtained from a male donor with ankylosing spondylitis.

This clonotype occurred many times. The genes are TRBV2 and TRBJ1-1; D unclear. This CDR3 comprises 17 residues. Germline V gene data show CDR1 as SNHLY and CDR2 as FYNNEI. V was trimmed by 4 bases and J by 3 bases, leaving 21 bases between them. CDR3 region: CASSGWAVEIPDTEAFF. In DNA, the CDR3 is TGTGCCAGCAGTGGCTGGGCAGTAGAAATTCCGGACACTGAAGCTTTCTTT.

This chain connects TRBV7-9 to TRBJ1-2, with D unclear. Trimming pared 11 bases from V and 3 bases from J, leaving 16 bases between. Germline CDR1 is SEHNR and CDR2 is FQNEAQ (reference sequence). The CDR3 is made up of 13 amino acids. Here the CDR3 DNA reads TGTGCCCTTGTAAGAGAAACCTACTATGGCTACACCTTC. Protein: CALVRETYYGYTF.

The sample holds many counts of this clonotype. The V and J genes are TRBV4-2 and TRBJ2-7; D not resolved. V was pared by 6 bases and J by 0 bases, with 9 bases between. Germline CDR1 is LGHNA and CDR2 is YNFKEQ. CDR3 length: 13 amino acids. In DNA form, the CDR3 reads TGTGCCAGCAGACCTGTTGACTCCTACGAGCAGTACTTC. It specifies CASRPVDSYEQYF.

This clonotype was observed at least ten times. V usage is TRBV25-1 and J usage is TRBJ2-3; no definite D call. The V gene's germline CDR1 is MGHDK and CDR2 SYGVNS. The CDR3 runs 13 residues. V lost 6 bases to trimming and J lost 7 bases, with 14 bases between them. The CDR3 spells CASSPPSEYTQYF. CDR3 sequence (DNA): TGTGCCAGCAGCCCCCCAAGCGAGTATACGCAGTATTTT.

At least ten counts were recorded for this clonotype. J is TRBJ1-1 and V is TRBV7-9; D is uncertain. Germline V gene lookup returns CDR1 SEHNR and CDR2 FQNEAQ (reference sequence). The CDR3 is 15 residues long. V was shortened by 1 base and J by 1 base, with 10 bases between the two germline ends. The CDR3, as DNA: TGTGCCAGCAGCTTAGAAAGGTGGGGGAACACTGAAGCTTTCTTT. It yields the protein CASSLERWGNTEAFF.

This clonotype came up a few times. The CDR3: CASSLRGGNEQYF. The CDR3 coding sequence is TGTGCCAGCAGCTTACGGGGGGGGAACGAGCAGTACTTC. The gene calls are TRBV7-6 and TRBJ2-7; 8 bases agree with TRBD2. The CDR3 is 13 residues long. Germline loops: CDR1 SGHVS, CDR2 FNYEAQ. With 2 bases clipped from V and 5 bases from J, the junction kept 2 bases outside the gene matches.

This clonotype was seen at least ten times. This chain uses TRBV12-3 or TRBV12-4 with TRBJ1-5, with D possibly TRBD1 on 5 matching bases. CDR3 length: 14 residues. Trimming left V 6 bases short and J 4 bases short, with 13 bases between. Here the CDR3 DNA reads TGTGCCAGCAGCCAGGGAAGAGAAAATCAGCCCCAGCATTTT. As protein: CASSQGRENQPQHF.

A few counts support this clonotype. The chain is built from TRBV4-1 and TRBJ2-1; D ambiguous. V lost 3 bases, J lost 3 bases, and 6 bases lay in between. Germline V lookup: CDR1 MGHRA, CDR2 YSYEKL. This CDR3 has 13 residues. CDR3 bases: TGCGCCAGCAGCCAGGGATACTACAATGAGCAGTTCTTC. Amino acids: CASSQGYYNEQFF.

The chain has TRBV28 and TRBJ2-3; TRBD2 might be the D (6 bases). The germline V and J ends were trimmed by 3 bases and 1 base, with 26 bases remaining between them. The CDR3 has 20 residues. From germline, CDR1 is MDHEN and CDR2 SYDVKM. CDR3 nucleotides: TGTGCCAGCAGTTTCTTGTTTCGCGGGGTTTCTGTTGGTGGCACAGATACGCAGTATTTT. The encoded protein is CASSFLFRGVSVGGTDTQYF. Drawing the rest from reference TRBV28 and TRBJ2-3, the complete variable domain is DVKVTQSSRYLVKRTGEKVFLECVQDMDHENMFWYRQDPGLGLRLIYFSYDVKMKEKGDIPEGYSVSREKKERFSLILESASTNQTSMYLCASSFLFRGVSVGGTDTQYFGPGTRLTVL.

This chain uses TRBV7-2 with TRBJ2-1; 9 bases are shared with TRBD2. The V segment lost 2 bases and the J segment 9 bases; nucleotides outside the gene matches: 14. This CDR3 region has 17 residues. CDR1 is SGHTA, CDR2 FQGNSA, per germline. CDR3 protein: CASSLSPSGSGSFEQFF. In DNA form, the CDR3 reads TGTGCCAGCAGCTTAAGCCCCTCGGGTAGCGGGAGCTTTGAGCAGTTCTTC. Combining the CDR3 with reference TRBV7-2 and TRBJ2-1 gives the whole variable domain GAGVSQSPSNKVTEKGKDVELRCDPISGHTALYWYRQSLGQGLEFLIYFQGNSAPDKSGLPSDRFSAERTGGSVSTLTIQRTQQEDSAVYLCASSLSPSGSGSFEQFFGPGTRLTVL.

This clonotype was detected many times. The chain has TRBV7-9 and TRBJ2-7; D may be TRBD1 (5 bases). The CDR3 covers 14 residues. The V and J ends lost 1 base and 2 bases respectively, with 9 bases between them. Germline CDR1 reads SEHNR; CDR2 reads FQNEAQ (reference sequence). The CDR3 loop is CASSLGSRAYEQYF. The CDR3 DNA sequence: TGTGCCAGCAGCTTAGGTAGCAGGGCCTACGAGCAGTACTTC.

This clonotype was picked up a small number of times. The V gene is TRBV11-1, the J gene TRBJ2-2; D may be TRBD1 (5 bases). CDR1 is SGHAT, CDR2 FQDESV, per germline (reference sequence). V lost 5 bases to trimming and J lost 0 bases, with 19 bases between them. There are 18 residues in the CDR3. CDR3 sequence: CASSPPKGIVANTGELFF. The DNA of the CDR3 is TGTGCCAGCAGCCCCCCGAAGGGGATTGTAGCGAACACCGGGGAGCTGTTTTTT.

The V gene is TRBV7-2, the J gene TRBJ2-7; 8 nucleotides align to TRBD1. This CDR3 has 15 amino acids. The V and J ends lost 6 bases and 3 bases, in that order; junction bases with no gene match: 10. Germline-derived CDR1 and CDR2 are SGHTA and FQGNSA. CDR3 residues: CASRVKLDRVYEQYF. The CDR3 nucleotides are TGTGCCAGCAGAGTCAAACTGGACAGGGTCTACGAGCAGTACTTC.

The sample holds a few counts of this clonotype. The chain uses TRBV28 and TRBJ1-1, with D uncertain. The V gene's germline CDR1 is MDHEN and CDR2 SYDVKM. Deletions cut 5 bases from V and 0 bases from J, with 10 bases between. The CDR3 has 14 residues. The CDR3 nucleotides read TGTGCCAGCAGTGGTATGACGGTGAACACTGAAGCTTTCTTT. Protein product: CASSGMTVNTEAFF. Complete variable domain (other parts from reference TRBV28 and TRBJ1-1): DVKVTQSSRYLVKRTGEKVFLECVQDMDHENMFWYRQDPGLGLRLIYFSYDVKMKEKGDIPEGYSVSREKKERFSLILESASTNQTSMYLCASSGMTVNTEAFFGQGTRLTVV.

In this sample, this clonotype turned up many times. The rearrangement links TRBV20-1 to TRBJ1-1, with TRBD1 matching over 7 bases. Germline CDR1 and CDR2: DFQATT and SNEGSKA (reference sequence). The trim removed 3 bases at V and 4 bases at J, leaving 2 bases unmatched. The CDR3 consists of 12 residues. The CDR3 spells CSASRGGTEAFF. CDR3 sequence (DNA): TGCAGTGCTAGCAGGGGGGGCACTGAAGCTTTCTTT.

This clonotype was counted many times. V and J are TRBV28 and TRBJ2-1; TRBD2 is a possible D gene (7 bases). V lost 7 bases and J lost 9, with 19 bases in between. Germline CDR1 is MDHEN and CDR2 is SYDVKM. The CDR3 totals 14 residues. The CDR3 protein is CASTWKGGRFEQFF. Here the CDR3 DNA reads TGTGCCAGCACATGGAAGGGGGGGCGCTTTGAGCAGTTCTTC. The whole variable domain, remainder taken from reference TRBV28 and TRBJ2-1, is DVKVTQSSRYLVKRTGEKVFLECVQDMDHENMFWYRQDPGLGLRLIYFSYDVKMKEKGDIPEGYSVSREKKERFSLILESASTNQTSMYLCASTWKGGRFEQFFGPGTRLTVL.

The sample holds a few counts of this clonotype. The chain uses TRBV20-1 and TRBJ2-1; D might be TRBD2 (6 bases). Germline assignment: CDR1 DFQATT and CDR2 SNEGSKA (reference sequence). There are 10 residues in the CDR3. V lost 6 bases, J lost 9 bases, and 9 bases lay in between. The CDR3 coding sequence is TGCAGTGCCGAGGAGGGTGAGCAGTTCTTC. As protein: CSAEEGEQFF.

There are many counts of this clonotype. The gene calls are TRBV5-6 and TRBJ1-1; possibly TRBD1 for D (6 bases). The CDR3 totals 12 residues. In germline, CDR1 is SGHDT, CDR2 YYEEEE. Trimming left V 4 bases short and J 11 bases short, with 15 bases between. Written as DNA, the CDR3 is TGTGCCAGCAGCCGCGCGGGGGCGGGGGCTTTCTTT. Protein product: CASSRAGAGAFF.

There are many counts of this clonotype. The J gene is TRBJ2-7, the V gene TRBV29-1; D is perhaps TRBD1 (6 bases). The V gene's germline CDR1 is SQVTM and CDR2 ANQGSEA. The V end lost 5 bases, the J end lost 0 bases, and 11 bases lay between the germline ends. CDR3 size: 13 residues. The CDR3 is CSVNLQGSYEQYF. CDR3 DNA: TGCAGCGTTAATTTACAGGGCTCCTACGAGCAGTACTTC.

This sequence joins TRBV5-6 and TRBJ2-2, with 12 bases aligning to TRBD2. Losses at the gene ends were 4 bases for V and 7 bases for J; bases not matched to a gene: 8. The germline V gene has CDR1 SGHDT and CDR2 YYEEEE. The CDR3 length is 16 residues. The CDR3 loop is CASSPAAGLAGGELFF. CDR3 nucleotides: TGTGCCAGCAGCCCTGCCGCGGGACTAGCGGGCGGGGAGCTGTTTTTT.

The chain links TRBV27 to TRBJ2-7, with D perhaps TRBD1 (6 bases). CDR1 and CDR2 (germline): MNHEY, SMNVEV (reference sequence). The CDR3 spans 14 residues. V dropped 5 bases and J dropped 3 bases, with 14 bases sitting between them. This CDR3 reads CASSPTGSNYEQYF. CDR3 in DNA: TGTGCCAGCAGTCCGACAGGATCAAACTACGAGCAGTACTTC.

The chain uses TRBV7-9 and TRBJ1-1, with D hard to call. CDR3 length equals 13 residues. Germline V lookup: CDR1 SEHNR, CDR2 FQNEAQ (reference sequence). Trimming took 3 bases from V and 5 from J, leaving 10 bases between them. The CDR3 DNA reads TGTGCCAGCAGCTTTTCGGGGATTACTGAAGCTTTCTTT. As protein: CASSFSGITEAFF.

In this sample, this clonotype turned up many times. The rearrangement uses TRBV5-6 and TRBJ2-3; TRBD1 matches at 8 bases. CDR1 and CDR2 (germline): SGHDT, YYEEEE. The CDR3 length is 16 residues. Trimming cost V 3 bases and J 6 bases; bases outside gene matches: 12. Written as DNA, the CDR3 is TGTGCCAGCAGCTCCACGACAGGGGTCCCCTGGGATACGCAGTATTTT. It is translated as CASSSTTGVPWDTQYF.

In this sample, this clonotype turned up many times. CDR3 loop: CAISDSGGGYNEQFF. The CDR3 nucleotides read TGTGCCATCAGTGACTCAGGGGGAGGCTACAATGAGCAGTTCTTC. This chain connects TRBV10-3 to TRBJ2-1, with D possibly TRBD1 on 7 matching bases. In germline, CDR1 is ENHRY, CDR2 SYGVKD. V was pared by 3 bases and J by 3 bases, with 12 bases between. The CDR3 consists of 15 residues.

There are a few counts of this clonotype. The rearrangement joins TRBV10-1 to TRBJ2-1; D is perhaps TRBD2 (5 bases). Between the trimmed V and J ends, which lost 2 bases and 9 bases, there was a span of 11 bases. The V gene's germline CDR1 is WNHNN and CDR2 SYGVQD (reference sequence). The CDR3 is 13 residues long. The CDR3 DNA is TGCGCCAGCAGTGAGCGGGGAACGGCTGAGCAGTTCTTC. Residues: CASSERGTAEQFF.

This clonotype has a count of ten or more. V gene TRBV20-1 combines with J gene TRBJ1-6, with TRBD1 identical over 7 bases. Germline V CDR1 and CDR2: DFQATT, SNEGSKA (reference sequence). Trimming at V came to 6 bases and at J to 7 bases, leaving 12 bases not matched to a gene. The CDR3 is 15 amino acids. The CDR3 nucleotides are TGCAGTGCCAGAACCGGGACAGTTATCAATTCACCCCTCCACTTT. Its protein product is CSARTGTVINSPLHF.

In its sample, this clonotype was seen many times. The rearrangement uses TRBV6-6 and TRBJ1-2; D gene ambiguous. The germline V gene has CDR1 MNHNY and CDR2 SVGAGI (reference sequence). CDR3 length: 13 residues. Trimming cost V 6 bases and J 2 bases, with 10 bases left between them. CDR3 amino acids: CASSIDQNYGYTF. DNA for the CDR3: TGTGCCAGCAGCATCGATCAGAACTATGGCTACACCTTC.

This clonotype was counted ten times or more. The V gene is TRBV5-1, the J gene TRBJ2-2; 11 nucleotides line up with TRBD1. After removal of 5 bases from V and 6 bases from J, the junction contained 6 bases not matched to a gene. The CDR3 totals 15 residues. Germline V CDR1 and CDR2: SGHRS, YFSETQ. This CDR3 reads CASSFGQGAAGELFF. CDR3 sequence (DNA): TGCGCCAGCAGTTTTGGACAGGGGGCTGCCGGGGAGCTGTTTTTT. Variable domain in full (rest from reference TRBV5-1 and TRBJ2-2): KAGVTQTPRYLIKTRGQQVTLSCSPISGHRSVSWYQQTPGQGLQFLFEYFSETQRNKGNFPGRFSGRQFSNSRSEMNVSTLELGDSALYLCASSFGQGAAGELFFGEGSRLTVL.

This clonotype occurred a few times. The J gene is TRBJ2-1, the V gene TRBV4-3; D is undetermined. Trimming took 4 bases from V and 0 from J, leaving 16 bases between them. The germline CDR1 and CDR2 sequences are LGHNA and YSLEER. The CDR3 sequence is 17 residues long. CDR3 DNA sequence: TGCGCCAGCAGCCTCTTGCCTTCGGGTGTCTCCTACAATGAGCAGTTCTTC. Translation gives CASSLLPSGVSYNEQFF.